The source of this T cell receptor beta chain is a study of T-cell reconstitution after alpha-beta-depleted transplantation in children. V lost 6 bases and J lost 5, with 10 bases in between. The CDR3 totals 13 residues. CDR1 is LGHNA and CDR2 is YNFKEQ in the germline V gene. This clonotype came up many times. This sample's TCRbeta library carried unique molecular identifier barcodes. From the PCR reads, TCRdb called clonotypes with MiXCR, one entry per CDR3 protein. There are a few hundred thousand distinct CDR3 sequences in the sample; roughly 6.6% occur only once, and 5.5% to 6.5% lies in the top ten.

This sequence originates from a boy aged 2 to 10 with acute lymphoblastic leukemia, due to receive a stem cell transplant. The chain has TRBV4-2 and TRBJ1-4; D gene uncertain. The starting material was PBMCs, obtained before TCRalphabeta/CD19-depleted stem cell transplant. The CDR3: CASRPQGNEKLFF. The DNA of the CDR3 is TGTGCCAGCAGACCTCAAGGAAATGAAAAACTGTTTTTT.